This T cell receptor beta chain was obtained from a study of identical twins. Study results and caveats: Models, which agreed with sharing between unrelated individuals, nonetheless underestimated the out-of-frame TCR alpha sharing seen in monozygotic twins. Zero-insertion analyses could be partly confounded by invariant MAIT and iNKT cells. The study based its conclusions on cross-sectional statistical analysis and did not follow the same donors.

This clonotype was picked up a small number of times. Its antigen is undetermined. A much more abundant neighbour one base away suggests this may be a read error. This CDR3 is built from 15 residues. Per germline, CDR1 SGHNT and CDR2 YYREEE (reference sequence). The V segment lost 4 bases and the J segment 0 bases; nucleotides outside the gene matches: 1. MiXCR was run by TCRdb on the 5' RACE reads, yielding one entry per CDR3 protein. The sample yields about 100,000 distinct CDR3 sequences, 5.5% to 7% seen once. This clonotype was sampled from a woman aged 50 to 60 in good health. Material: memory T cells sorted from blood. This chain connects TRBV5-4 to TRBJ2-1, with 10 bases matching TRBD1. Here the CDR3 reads CASSRQGASYNEQFF. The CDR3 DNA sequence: TGTGCCAGCAGCCGACAGGGGGCCTCCTACAATGAGCAGTTCTTC.